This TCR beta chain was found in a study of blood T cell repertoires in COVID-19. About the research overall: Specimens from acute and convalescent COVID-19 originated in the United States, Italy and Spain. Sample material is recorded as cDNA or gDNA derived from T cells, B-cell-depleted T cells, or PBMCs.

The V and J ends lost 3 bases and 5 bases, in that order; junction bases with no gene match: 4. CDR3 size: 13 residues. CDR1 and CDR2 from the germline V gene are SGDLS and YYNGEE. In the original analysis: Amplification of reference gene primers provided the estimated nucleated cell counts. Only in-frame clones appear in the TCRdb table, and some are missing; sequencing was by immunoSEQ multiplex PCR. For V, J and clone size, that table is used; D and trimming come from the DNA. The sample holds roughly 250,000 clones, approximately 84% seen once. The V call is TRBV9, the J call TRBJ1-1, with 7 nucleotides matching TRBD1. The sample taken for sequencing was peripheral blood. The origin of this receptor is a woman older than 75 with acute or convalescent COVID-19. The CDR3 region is CASSGDSRTEAFF. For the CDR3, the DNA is TGTGCCAGCAGCGGGGACAGCCGAACTGAAGCTTTCTTT. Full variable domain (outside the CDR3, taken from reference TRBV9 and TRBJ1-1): DSGVTQTPKHLITATGQRVTLRCSPRSGDLSVYWYQQSLDQGLQFLIQYYNGEERAKGNILERFSAQQFPDLHSELNLSSLELGDSALYFCASSGDSRTEAFFGQGTRLTVV.